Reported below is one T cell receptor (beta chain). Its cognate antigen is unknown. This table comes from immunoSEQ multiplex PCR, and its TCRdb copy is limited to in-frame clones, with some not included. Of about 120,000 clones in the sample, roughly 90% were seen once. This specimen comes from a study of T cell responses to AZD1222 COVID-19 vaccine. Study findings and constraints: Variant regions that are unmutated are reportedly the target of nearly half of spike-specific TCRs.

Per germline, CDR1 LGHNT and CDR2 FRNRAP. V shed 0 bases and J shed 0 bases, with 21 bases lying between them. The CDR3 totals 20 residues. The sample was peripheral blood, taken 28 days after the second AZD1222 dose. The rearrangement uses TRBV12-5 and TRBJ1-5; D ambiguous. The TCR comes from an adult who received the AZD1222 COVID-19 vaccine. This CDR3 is CASGLVAGEGRSFSNQPQHF. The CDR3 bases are TGTGCTAGTGGTTTGGTAGCCGGGGAAGGAAGATCGTTTAGCAATCAGCCCCAGCATTTT.